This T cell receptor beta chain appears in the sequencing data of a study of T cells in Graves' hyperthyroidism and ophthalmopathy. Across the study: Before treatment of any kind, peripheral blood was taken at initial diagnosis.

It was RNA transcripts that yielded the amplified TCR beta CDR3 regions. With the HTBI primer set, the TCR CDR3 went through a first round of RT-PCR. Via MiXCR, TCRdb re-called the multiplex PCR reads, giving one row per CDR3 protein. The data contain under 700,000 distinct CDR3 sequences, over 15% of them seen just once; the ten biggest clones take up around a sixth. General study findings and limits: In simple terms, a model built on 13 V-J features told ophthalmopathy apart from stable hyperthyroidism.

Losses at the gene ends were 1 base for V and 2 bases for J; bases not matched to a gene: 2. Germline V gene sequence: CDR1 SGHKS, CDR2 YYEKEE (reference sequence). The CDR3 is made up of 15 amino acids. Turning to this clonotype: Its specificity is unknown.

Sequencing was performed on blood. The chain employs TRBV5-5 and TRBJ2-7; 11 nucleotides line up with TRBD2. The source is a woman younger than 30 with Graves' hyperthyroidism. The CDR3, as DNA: TGTGCCAGCAGCTTGCTGACTAGCGGGGCCTACGAGCAGTACTTC. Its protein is CASSLLTSGAYEQYF.